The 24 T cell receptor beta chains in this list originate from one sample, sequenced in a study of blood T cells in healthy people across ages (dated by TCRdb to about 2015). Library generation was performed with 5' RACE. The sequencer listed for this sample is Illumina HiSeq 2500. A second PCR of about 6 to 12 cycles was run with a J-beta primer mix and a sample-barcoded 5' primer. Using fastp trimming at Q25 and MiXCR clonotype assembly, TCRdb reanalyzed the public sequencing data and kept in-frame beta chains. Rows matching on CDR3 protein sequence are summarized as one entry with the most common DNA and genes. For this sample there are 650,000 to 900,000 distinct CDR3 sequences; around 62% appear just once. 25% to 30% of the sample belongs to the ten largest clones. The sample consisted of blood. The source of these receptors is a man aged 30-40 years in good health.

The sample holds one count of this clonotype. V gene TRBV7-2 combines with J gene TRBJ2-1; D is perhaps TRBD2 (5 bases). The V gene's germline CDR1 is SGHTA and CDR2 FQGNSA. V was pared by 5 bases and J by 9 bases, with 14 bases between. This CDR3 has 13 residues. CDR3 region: CASSQGLRGEQFF. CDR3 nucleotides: TGTGCCAGCAGCCAAGGCCTCCGGGGTGAGCAGTTCTTC. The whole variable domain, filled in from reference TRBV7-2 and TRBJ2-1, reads GAGVSQSPSNKVTEKGKDVELRCDPISGHTALYWYRQSLGQGLEFLIYFQGNSAPDKSGLPSDRFSAERTGGSVSTLTIQRTQQEDSAVYLCASSQGLRGEQFFGPGTRLTVL.

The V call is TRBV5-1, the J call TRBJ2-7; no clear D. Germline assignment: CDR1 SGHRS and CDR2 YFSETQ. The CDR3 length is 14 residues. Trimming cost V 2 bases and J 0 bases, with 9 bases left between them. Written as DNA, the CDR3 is TGCGCCAGCAGCTTTCCCACGTCCTCCTACGAGCAGTACTTC. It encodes CASSFPTSSYEQYF.

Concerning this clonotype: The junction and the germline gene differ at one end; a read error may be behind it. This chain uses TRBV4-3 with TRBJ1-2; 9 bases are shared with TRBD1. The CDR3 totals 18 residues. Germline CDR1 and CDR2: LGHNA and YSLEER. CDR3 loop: CASSQDPRDRASNYGHTF. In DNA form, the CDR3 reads TGCGCCAGCAGCCAAGACCCCCGGGACAGGGCGTCTAACTATGGCCACACCTTC.

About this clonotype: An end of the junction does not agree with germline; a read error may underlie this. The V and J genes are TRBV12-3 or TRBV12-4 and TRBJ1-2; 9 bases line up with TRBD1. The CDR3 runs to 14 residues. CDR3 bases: TGTGCCAGCAGTCCCGGGACAGGGCGCTCTGGCTGCACCTTC. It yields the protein CASSPGTGRSGCTF.

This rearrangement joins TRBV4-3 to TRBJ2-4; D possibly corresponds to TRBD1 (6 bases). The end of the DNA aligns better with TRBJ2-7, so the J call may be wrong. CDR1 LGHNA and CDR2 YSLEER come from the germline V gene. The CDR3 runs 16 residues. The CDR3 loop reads CASSQGQNRVGYEQYF. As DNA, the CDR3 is TGCGCCAGCAGCCAGGGCCAGAACAGGGTGGGCTACGAGCAGTACTTC.

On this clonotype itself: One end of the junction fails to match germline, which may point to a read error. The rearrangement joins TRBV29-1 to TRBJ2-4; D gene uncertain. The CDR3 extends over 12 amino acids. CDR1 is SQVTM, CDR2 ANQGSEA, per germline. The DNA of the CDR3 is TGCAGCGCTAAGCCAGACAAAAACATTCGGTACTTC. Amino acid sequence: CSAKPDKNIRYF. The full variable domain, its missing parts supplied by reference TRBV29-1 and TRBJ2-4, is SAVISQKPSRDICQRGTSLTIQCQVDSQVTMMFWYRQQPGQSLTLIATANQGSEATYESGFVIDKFPISRPNLTFSTLTVSNMSPEDSSIYLCSAKPDKNIRYFGAGTRLSVL.

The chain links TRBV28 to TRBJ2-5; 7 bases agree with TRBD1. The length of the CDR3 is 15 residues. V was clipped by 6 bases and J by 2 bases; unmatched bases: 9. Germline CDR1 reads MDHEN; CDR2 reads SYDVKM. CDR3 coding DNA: TGTGCCAGCAGAACCCTGAGGGGGCGACAAGAGACCCAGTACTTC. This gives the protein CASRTLRGRQETQYF.

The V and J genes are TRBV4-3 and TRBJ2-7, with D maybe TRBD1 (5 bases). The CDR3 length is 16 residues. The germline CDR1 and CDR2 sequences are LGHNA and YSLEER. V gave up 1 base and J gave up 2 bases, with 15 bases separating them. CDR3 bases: TGCGCCAGCAGCCAAGGGGCGACAGTTACCACCTACGAGCAGTACTTC. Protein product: CASSQGATVTTYEQYF.

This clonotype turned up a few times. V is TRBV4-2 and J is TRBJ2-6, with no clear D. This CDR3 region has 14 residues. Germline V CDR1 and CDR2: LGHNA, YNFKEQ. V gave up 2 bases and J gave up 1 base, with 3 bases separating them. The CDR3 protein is CASSQQSGANVLTF. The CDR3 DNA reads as TGTGCCAGCAGCCAACAGTCTGGGGCCAACGTCCTGACTTTC.

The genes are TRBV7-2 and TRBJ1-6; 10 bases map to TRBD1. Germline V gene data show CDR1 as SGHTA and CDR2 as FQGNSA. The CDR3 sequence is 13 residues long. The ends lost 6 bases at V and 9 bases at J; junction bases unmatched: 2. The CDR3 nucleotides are TGTGCCAGCAGTGGGACAGGGGTTTCACCCCTCCACTTT. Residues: CASSGTGVSPLHF. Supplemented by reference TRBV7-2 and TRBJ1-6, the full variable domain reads GAGVSQSPSNKVTEKGKDVELRCDPISGHTALYWYRQSLGQGLEFLIYFQGNSAPDKSGLPSDRFSAERTGGSVSTLTIQRTQQEDSAVYLCASSGTGVSPLHFGNGTRLTVT.

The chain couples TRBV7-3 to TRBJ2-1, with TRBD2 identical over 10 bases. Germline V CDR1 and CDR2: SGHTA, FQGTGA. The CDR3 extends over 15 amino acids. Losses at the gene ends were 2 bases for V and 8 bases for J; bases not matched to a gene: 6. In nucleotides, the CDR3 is TGTGCCAGCAGCTTATGGCCTAGCGGGGGTGATGAGCAGTTCTTC. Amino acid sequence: CASSLWPSGGDEQFF.

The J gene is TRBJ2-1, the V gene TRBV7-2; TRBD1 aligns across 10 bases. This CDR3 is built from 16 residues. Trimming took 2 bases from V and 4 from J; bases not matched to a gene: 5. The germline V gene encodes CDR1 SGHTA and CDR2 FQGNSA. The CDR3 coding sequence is TGTGCCAGCAGCTTAACGACAGGGGGCCAGTACAATGAGCAGTTCTTC. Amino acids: CASSLTTGGQYNEQFF.

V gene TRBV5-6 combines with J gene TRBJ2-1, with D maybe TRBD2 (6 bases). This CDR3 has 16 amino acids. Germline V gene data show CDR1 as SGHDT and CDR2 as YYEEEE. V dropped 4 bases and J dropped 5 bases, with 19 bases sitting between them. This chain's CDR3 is CASSHPVGGRNNEQFF. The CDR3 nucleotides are TGTGCCAGCAGCCACCCTGTGGGGGGACGAAACAATGAGCAGTTCTTC.

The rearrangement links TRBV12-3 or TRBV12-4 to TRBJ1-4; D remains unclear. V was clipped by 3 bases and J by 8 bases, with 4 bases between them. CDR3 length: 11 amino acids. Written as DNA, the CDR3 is TGTGCCAGCAGTTTCTTCGAAAAACTGTTTTTT. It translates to CASSFFEKLFF.

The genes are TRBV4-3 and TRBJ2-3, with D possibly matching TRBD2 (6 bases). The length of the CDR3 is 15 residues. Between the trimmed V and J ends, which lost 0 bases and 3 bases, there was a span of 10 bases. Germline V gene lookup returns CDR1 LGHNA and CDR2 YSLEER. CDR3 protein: CASSQDIGGTDTQYF. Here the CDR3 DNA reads TGCGCCAGCAGCCAAGATATCGGGGGTACAGATACGCAGTATTTT.

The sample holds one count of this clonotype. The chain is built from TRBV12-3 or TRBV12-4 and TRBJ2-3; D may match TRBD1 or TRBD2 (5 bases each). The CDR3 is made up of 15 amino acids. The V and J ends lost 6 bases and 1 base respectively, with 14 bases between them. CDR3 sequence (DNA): TGTGCCAGCAGCCCTAGCAGGGCGGGCACAGATACGCAGTATTTT. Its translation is CASSPSRAGTDTQYF.

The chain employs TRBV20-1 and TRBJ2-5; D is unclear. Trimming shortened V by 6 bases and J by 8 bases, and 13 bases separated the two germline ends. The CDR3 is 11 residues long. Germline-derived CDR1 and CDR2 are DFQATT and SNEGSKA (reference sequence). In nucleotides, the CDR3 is TGCAGTGCCAAAGAGTCGGCAACCCAGTACTTC. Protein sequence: CSAKESATQYF.

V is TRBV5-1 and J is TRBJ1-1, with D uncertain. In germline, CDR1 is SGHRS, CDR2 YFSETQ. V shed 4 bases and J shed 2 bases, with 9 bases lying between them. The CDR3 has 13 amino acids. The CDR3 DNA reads TGCGCCAGCAGCGTGGCGTCCAACACTGAAGCTTTCTTT. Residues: CASSVASNTEAFF.

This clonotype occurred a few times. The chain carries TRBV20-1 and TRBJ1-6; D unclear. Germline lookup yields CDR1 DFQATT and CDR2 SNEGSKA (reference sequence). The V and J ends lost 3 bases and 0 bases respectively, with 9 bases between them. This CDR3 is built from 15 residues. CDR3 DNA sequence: TGCAGTGCTAGGAGCGAAAGCTCCTATAATTCACCCCTCCACTTT. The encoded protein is CSARSESSYNSPLHF.

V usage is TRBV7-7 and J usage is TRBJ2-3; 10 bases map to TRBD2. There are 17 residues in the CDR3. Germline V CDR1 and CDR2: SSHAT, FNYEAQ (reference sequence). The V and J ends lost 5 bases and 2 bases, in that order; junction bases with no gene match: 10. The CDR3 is CASSQSSGGSDTDTQYF. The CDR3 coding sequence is TGTGCCAGCAGCCAAAGTAGCGGGGGGTCGGACACAGATACGCAGTATTTT.

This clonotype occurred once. In nucleotides, the CDR3 is TGCGCCAGCAGCCTTCAACTAGCGGGGTTCCCCTACGAGCAGTACTTC. Translation gives CASSLQLAGFPYEQYF. V gene TRBV4-3 combines with J gene TRBJ2-7; 10 nucleotides align to TRBD2. V trimming: 4 bases; J trimming: 2 bases; junction bases outside the gene matches: 8. The CDR3 is 16 residues long. Germline-derived CDR1 and CDR2 are LGHNA and YSLEER.

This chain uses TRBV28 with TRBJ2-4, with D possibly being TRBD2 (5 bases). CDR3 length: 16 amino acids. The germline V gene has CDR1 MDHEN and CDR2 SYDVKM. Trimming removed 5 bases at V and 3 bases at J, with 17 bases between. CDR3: CASSTTRGKDKNIQYF. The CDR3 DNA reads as TGTGCCAGCAGTACGACACGGGGTAAAGACAAAAACATTCAGTACTTC. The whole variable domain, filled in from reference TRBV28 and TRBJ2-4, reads DVKVTQSSRYLVKRTGEKVFLECVQDMDHENMFWYRQDPGLGLRLIYFSYDVKMKEKGDIPEGYSVSREKKERFSLILESASTNQTSMYLCASSTTRGKDKNIQYFGAGTRLSVL.

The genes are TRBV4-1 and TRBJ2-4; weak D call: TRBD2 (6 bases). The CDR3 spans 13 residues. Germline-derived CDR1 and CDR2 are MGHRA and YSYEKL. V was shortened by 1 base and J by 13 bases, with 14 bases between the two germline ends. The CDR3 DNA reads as TGCGCCAGCAGCCAAGGGGCAGGAGGGGAGCAGTACTTC. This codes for CASSQGAGGEQYF.

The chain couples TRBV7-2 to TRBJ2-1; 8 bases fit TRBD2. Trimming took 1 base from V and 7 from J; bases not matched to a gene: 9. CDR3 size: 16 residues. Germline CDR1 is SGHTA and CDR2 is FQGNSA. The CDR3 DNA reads TGTGCCAGCAGCTTAGTGGCCGGGGGGGCTTGGAATGAGCAGTTCTTC. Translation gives CASSLVAGGAWNEQFF.